The present T cell receptor beta chain was sequenced within a study of blood T cell repertoires in COVID-19. The germline V gene has CDR1 SGHVS and CDR2 FQNEAQ. The ends were cut back, 5 bases at V and 10 bases at J, with 15 bases in the middle. This CDR3 has 13 residues. Measured with immunoSEQ multiplex PCR; TCRdb has only the in-frame clones, and not every one. This table holds about 120,000 clones, about 81% found once. The sequencing sample was made of peripheral blood. The receptor was derived from a woman in her forties or fifties with acute or convalescent COVID-19. V gene TRBV7-8 combines with J gene TRBJ1-5, with a possible D match to TRBD1 (5 bases). The CDR3 region has the DNA TGTGCCAGCAGCCCGCGAACAGGAAGCCCCCAGCATTTT. It is translated as CASSPRTGSPQHF.